Each of the 31 T cell receptor beta chains below was sequenced from the same sample in a study of T-cell memory formation after mild COVID-19. TCRdb processed the 5' RACE reads anew with MiXCR; each CDR3 protein has one entry. This sample yields a few hundred thousand distinct CDR3 sequences, of which about 10% are seen a single time; 2.5% to 3.5% belongs to the top ten. Material: PBMCs or a T cell subset sorted from them (not recorded which). The receptors stem from a man younger than 30 who had mild COVID-19 (a few samples of this study predate the infection). Cell type and time point are not known.

The genes are TRBV5-1 and TRBJ2-1; 7 bases are a match to TRBD2. The CDR3 loop spans 15 amino acids. V shed 5 bases, J shed 8 bases, and the junction held 13 bases outside the gene matches. The germline V gene encodes CDR1 SGHRS and CDR2 YFSETQ. CDR3 loop: CASRSDYGGNDEQFF. CDR3 in DNA: TGCGCCAGCAGATCCGACTACGGGGGGAACGATGAGCAGTTCTTC.

This clonotype was picked up a small number of times. The CDR3 spells CAISESIASGRETQYF. CDR3 bases: TGTGCCATCAGTGAGTCGATCGCTAGCGGGCGGGAGACCCAGTACTTC. The V and J genes are TRBV10-3 and TRBJ2-5; TRBD2 aligns across 8 bases. Losses at the gene ends were 0 bases for V and 5 bases for J; bases not matched to a gene: 8. The CDR3 is 16 amino acids. CDR1 and CDR2 (germline): ENHRY, SYGVKD.

This clonotype was seen ten or more times. The gene calls are TRBV20-1 and TRBJ1-2; D uncertain. CDR1 DFQATT and CDR2 SNEGSKA come from the germline V gene (reference sequence). Trimming cost V 1 base and J 8 bases, with 14 bases left between them. CDR3 length: 13 amino acids. The CDR3, as DNA: TGCAGTGCTAGAGGTGGGCGAGTAGACGGCTACACCTTC. This codes for CSARGGRVDGYTF.

This clonotype was seen a handful of times. This rearrangement joins TRBV6-5 to TRBJ2-1, with D unresolved. Trimming took 0 bases from V and 0 from J, leaving 9 bases between them. This CDR3 spans 16 amino acids. From germline, CDR1 is MNHEY and CDR2 SVGAGI. CDR3 amino acids: CASSYSMISSYNEQFF. The DNA of the CDR3 is TGTGCCAGCAGTTACTCGATGATTAGCTCCTACAATGAGCAGTTCTTC.

The chain recombines TRBV6-2 or TRBV6-3 with TRBJ2-7; weak D call: TRBD1 (6 bases). V was pared by 6 bases and J by 1 base, with 16 bases between. The CDR3 extends over 15 amino acids. Germline CDR1 is MNHEY and CDR2 is SVGEGT. In DNA, the CDR3 is TGTGCCAGCAGCTGGGCTGGGGGCCTGTCCTACGAGCAGTACGTC. Its translation: CASSWAGGLSYEQYV.

The V gene is TRBV6-5, the J gene TRBJ2-5; possibly TRBD1 or TRBD2 for D (6 bases each). The CDR3 length is 14 residues. Germline V gene sequence: CDR1 MNHEY, CDR2 SVGAGI. V was shortened by 6 bases and J by 5 bases, with 16 bases between the two germline ends. The CDR3, as DNA: TGTGCCAGCAGCCCCCTGGGGGGCGAGGAGACCCAGTACTTC. It is translated as CASSPLGGEETQYF.

The V gene is TRBV4-3, the J gene TRBJ1-2; D remains unclear. V lost 5 bases and J 8 bases, leaving 12 bases between the germline ends. The CDR3 runs 12 residues. In germline, CDR1 is LGHNA, CDR2 YSLEER. DNA of the CDR3: TGCGCCAGCAGCGCCCCGGGAAGGGGCTACACCTTC. It specifies CASSAPGRGYTF.

This clonotype came up many times. The gene calls are TRBV7-9 and TRBJ2-7; 9 bases are a match to TRBD1. Germline assignment: CDR1 SEHNR and CDR2 FQNEAQ (reference sequence). This CDR3 comprises 13 residues. Trimming cost V 5 bases and J 5 bases; bases outside gene matches: 4. The CDR3 loop is CASSGRDRDEQYV. CDR3 nucleotide sequence: TGTGCCAGCAGCGGCCGGGACAGGGACGAGCAGTACGTC.

In its sample, this clonotype was seen a few times. CDR3 residues: CASSSTGYRGYTF. For the CDR3, the DNA is TGCGCCAGCAGCTCGACAGGGTATCGAGGCTACACCTTC. The V and J genes are TRBV5-1 and TRBJ1-2; 7 bases fit TRBD1. CDR1 SGHRS and CDR2 YFSETQ come from the germline V gene. The ends lost 3 bases at V and 8 bases at J; junction bases unmatched: 7. The length of the CDR3 is 13 residues.

This clonotype was counted only a few times. CDR3 DNA: TGTGCCAGCAGCCCTACTCCGACAGGTATAAAGTACTTC. Protein sequence: CASSPTPTGIKYF. This chain connects TRBV3-1 to TRBJ2-7, with a possible D match to TRBD1 (6 bases). Trimming left V 4 bases short and J 11 bases short, with 18 bases between. Germline lookup yields CDR1 LGHDT and CDR2 YNNKEL (reference sequence). This CDR3 is built from 13 residues.

This clonotype was seen many times. The genes are TRBV4-1 and TRBJ1-2; D possibly corresponds to TRBD1 (6 bases). Germline V gives CDR1 MGHRA, CDR2 YSYEKL. V was clipped by 4 bases and J by 0 bases, with 18 bases between them. The CDR3 spans 17 residues. CDR3 protein: CASSLIGGRGTNYGYTF. The CDR3 coding sequence is TGCGCCAGCAGCCTTATCGGGGGCAGGGGAACTAACTATGGCTACACCTTC.

This clonotype was counted a few times. The chain has TRBV5-1 and TRBJ2-1; 9 bases match TRBD2. This CDR3 comprises 15 residues. After removal of 4 bases from V and 5 bases from J, the junction contained 7 bases not matched to a gene. Germline values: CDR1 SGHRS, CDR2 YFSETQ. CDR3 nucleotide sequence: TGCGCCAGCAGCAGTAGTCTAGCGGGGCACAATGAGCAGTTCTTC. Protein sequence: CASSSSLAGHNEQFF.

CDR3 residues: CASSFGANRGETQYF. The CDR3 DNA follows: TGCGCCAGCAGCTTTGGGGCCAACAGGGGAGAGACCCAGTACTTC. The rearrangement links TRBV5-1 to TRBJ2-5; the match to TRBD1 covers 7 bases. This CDR3 contains 15 residues. CDR1 and CDR2 from the germline V gene are SGHRS and YFSETQ. V shed 2 bases and J 4 bases; nucleotides not matched to a gene: 8. The full variable domain, rest sourced from reference TRBV5-1 and TRBJ2-5, is KAGVTQTPRYLIKTRGQQVTLSCSPISGHRSVSWYQQTPGQGLQFLFEYFSETQRNKGNFPGRFSGRQFSNSRSEMNVSTLELGDSALYLCASSFGANRGETQYFGPGTRLLVL.

This clonotype was seen a handful of times. The rearrangement uses TRBV19 and TRBJ2-7; 11 nucleotides line up with TRBD1. V gave up 1 base and J gave up 4 bases; unmatched junction bases: 3. Looked up from germline, CDR1 is LNHDA and CDR2 is SQIVND (reference sequence). The CDR3 sequence is 15 residues long. The DNA of the CDR3 is TGTGCCAGTAGTATAGCCGGGACAGGGGGTTACGAGCAGTACTTC. This encodes CASSIAGTGGYEQYF.

The rearrangement uses TRBV12-3 or TRBV12-4 and TRBJ2-1; D is possibly TRBD2 (5 bases). The CDR3 totals 14 residues. The V end was cut by 6 bases, the J end by 2 bases, with 11 bases between. The CDR3 coding sequence is TGTGCCAGCAGCTTTCTCGGGGCCTACAATGAGCAGTTCTTC. Translated: CASSFLGAYNEQFF.

The chain has TRBV6-5 and TRBJ2-2, with 15 bases matching TRBD2. The CDR3 length is 18 residues. Per germline, CDR1 MNHEY and CDR2 SVGAGI. Trimming cost V 2 bases and J 4 bases; bases outside gene matches: 5. CDR3 DNA: TGTGCCAGCAGTTACAGGGGGACTAGCGGGGGGATCACCGGGGAGCTGTTTTTT. Its protein is CASSYRGTSGGITGELFF.

The chain carries TRBV5-1 and TRBJ1-2, with D unclear. The CDR3 is 13 amino acids. Germline-derived CDR1 and CDR2 are SGHRS and YFSETQ. Trimming cost V 1 base and J 5 bases, with 9 bases left between them. CDR3 residues: CASSLNTGYGYTF. CDR3 nucleotide sequence: TGCGCCAGCAGCTTGAATACGGGGTATGGCTACACCTTC.

This clonotype turned up a few times. V is TRBV20-1 and J is TRBJ1-1; TRBD1 agrees at 8 bases. The V gene's germline CDR1 is DFQATT and CDR2 SNEGSKA (reference sequence). The CDR3 consists of 14 residues. V shed 1 base, J shed 1 base, and the junction held 2 bases outside the gene matches. CDR3 residues: CSARVGTGNTEAFF. The CDR3 DNA reads as TGCAGTGCTAGAGTCGGGACAGGGAACACTGAAGCTTTCTTT.

V is TRBV5-1 and J is TRBJ2-7; D is perhaps TRBD2 (6 bases). This CDR3 spans 14 amino acids. The V end lost 3 bases, the J end lost 0 bases, and 10 bases lay between the germline ends. The germline gives CDR1 SGHRS, CDR2 YFSETQ. CDR3 bases: TGCGCCAGCAGCTCCCAGACTAGCTCCTACGAGCAGTACTTC. It translates to CASSSQTSSYEQYF.

The chain links TRBV5-1 to TRBJ2-3; the match to TRBD1 covers 7 bases. The CDR3 consists of 13 residues. Germline loops: CDR1 SGHRS, CDR2 YFSETQ. With 6 bases clipped from V and 4 bases from J, the junction kept 5 bases outside the gene matches. In DNA form, the CDR3 reads TGCGCCAGCACCAGGGGGACCGCAGATACGCAGTATTTT. This codes for CASTRGTADTQYF.

This clonotype was seen a few times. V is TRBV9 and J is TRBJ1-2; no reliable D call. V lost 4 bases, J lost 7 bases, and 17 bases lay in between. Germline lookup yields CDR1 SGDLS and CDR2 YYNGEE. This CDR3 has 14 residues. CDR3 DNA sequence: TGTGCCAGCAGCCGTAGAGGAGGGAAAGGTGGCTACACCTTC. Translation gives CASSRRGGKGGYTF.

DNA of the CDR3: TGCGCCAGCAGCGGGGGGGGCTCCATGAACACTGAAGCTTTCTTT. This codes for CASSGGGSMNTEAFF. This chain joins TRBV5-1 and TRBJ1-1; maybe TRBD1 (6 bases). V lost 4 bases to trimming and J lost 0 bases, with 13 bases between them. The germline gives CDR1 SGHRS, CDR2 YFSETQ. The length of the CDR3 is 15 residues.

J is TRBJ2-5 and V is TRBV6-5; D uncertain. Looked up from germline, CDR1 is MNHEY and CDR2 is SVGAGI. The CDR3 has 15 amino acids. Trimming pared 8 bases from V and 3 bases from J, leaving 19 bases between. DNA of the CDR3: TGTGCCAGCCTTTATCGTATTAGGGTTGAAGAGACCCAGTACTTC. Translation: CASLYRIRVEETQYF.

This clonotype was seen more than once but under ten times. This chain's CDR3 is CASMEGAATLNYGYTF. The CDR3 DNA is TGTGCCAGCATGGAGGGGGCAGCAACCCTGAACTATGGCTACACCTTC. This sequence joins TRBV12-3 or TRBV12-4 and TRBJ1-2, with 7 bases identical to TRBD1. The V and J ends lost 7 bases and 2 bases, in that order; junction bases with no gene match: 13. The length of the CDR3 is 16 residues.

V gene TRBV7-2 combines with J gene TRBJ2-1; the D gene is possibly TRBD2 (5 bases). CDR1 is SGHTA and CDR2 is FQGNSA in the germline V gene. The V and J ends lost 5 bases and 3 bases respectively, with 11 bases between them. The CDR3 extends over 14 amino acids. This CDR3 reads CASSLGSGYNEQFF. CDR3 DNA sequence: TGTGCCAGCAGCCTGGGGAGCGGCTACAATGAGCAGTTCTTC.

The chain carries TRBV27 and TRBJ2-5; no clear D gene. Trimming pared 3 bases from V and 7 bases from J, leaving 15 bases between. CDR3 length equals 14 residues. The germline V gene encodes CDR1 MNHEY and CDR2 SMNVEV (reference sequence). The CDR3 spells CASSFGYPIGTQYF. The CDR3 DNA follows: TGTGCCAGCAGTTTCGGGTACCCCATAGGGACCCAGTACTTC.

There are many counts of this clonotype. CDR3 sequence: CASSLGGGRGETQYF. The CDR3 bases are TGCGCCAGCAGCCTTGGGGGGGGCCGCGGAGAGACCCAGTACTTC. The chain links TRBV4-1 to TRBJ2-5; possible D gene TRBD2, 7 bases. Trimming removed 4 bases at V and 4 bases at J, with 16 bases between. The CDR3 consists of 15 residues. CDR1 is MGHRA and CDR2 is YSYEKL in the germline V gene.

CDR3: CASSFYQGKTEAFF. CDR3 nucleotides: TGTGCCAGCAGCTTTTACCAGGGGAAAACTGAAGCTTTCTTT. The chain recombines TRBV7-9 with TRBJ1-1; D perhaps matches TRBD1 (6 bases). Trimming stripped 3 bases from V and 5 bases from J, with 13 bases between. The CDR3 contains 14 residues. Germline CDR1 and CDR2: SEHNR and FQNEAQ (reference sequence).

This clonotype was found a few times. The chain joins TRBV10-3 to TRBJ2-1; 8 bases match TRBD1. V was clipped by 11 bases and J by 5 bases; unmatched bases: 5. This CDR3 has 12 amino acids. Germline CDR1 reads ENHRY; CDR2 reads SYGVKD. The CDR3 loop is CAARTGNNEQFF. DNA of the CDR3: TGTGCCGCCAGGACAGGGAACAATGAGCAGTTCTTC.

The rearrangement joins TRBV6-2 or TRBV6-3 to TRBJ2-7, with a possible D match to TRBD1 (6 bases). The germline gives CDR1 MNHEY, CDR2 SVGEGT. CDR3 length equals 15 residues. V lost 1 base and J lost 3, with 13 bases in between. CDR3 in DNA: TGTGCCAGCAGTTACTGGGGAAGGACAGTCTACGAGCAGTACTTC. Its translation is CASSYWGRTVYEQYF.

The chain carries TRBV5-6 and TRBJ1-2, with D possibly matching TRBD1 (5 bases). Germline loops: CDR1 SGHDT, CDR2 YYEEEE. V was cut by 3 bases and J by 2 bases, with 11 bases left in between. The CDR3 covers 14 residues. The CDR3 loop is CASSWDGGNYGYTF. CDR3 bases: TGTGCCAGCAGCTGGGACGGGGGAAACTATGGCTACACCTTC.